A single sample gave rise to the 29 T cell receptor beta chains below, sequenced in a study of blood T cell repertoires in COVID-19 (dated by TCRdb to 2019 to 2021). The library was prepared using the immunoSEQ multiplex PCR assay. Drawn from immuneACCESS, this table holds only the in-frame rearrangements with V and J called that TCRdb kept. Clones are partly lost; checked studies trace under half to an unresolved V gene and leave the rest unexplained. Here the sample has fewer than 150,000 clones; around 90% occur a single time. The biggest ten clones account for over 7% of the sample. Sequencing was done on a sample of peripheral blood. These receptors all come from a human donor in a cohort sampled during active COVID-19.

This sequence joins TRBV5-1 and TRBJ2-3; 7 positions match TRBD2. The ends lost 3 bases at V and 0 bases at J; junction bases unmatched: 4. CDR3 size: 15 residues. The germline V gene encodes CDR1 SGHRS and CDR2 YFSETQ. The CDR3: CASSSNSGSTDTQYF. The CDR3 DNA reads TGCGCCAGCAGCTCGAATAGCGGGAGCACAGATACGCAGTATTTT.

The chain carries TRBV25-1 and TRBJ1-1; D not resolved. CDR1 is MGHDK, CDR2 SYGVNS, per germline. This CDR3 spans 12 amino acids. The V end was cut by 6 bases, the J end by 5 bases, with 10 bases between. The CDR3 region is CASRVPGTEAFF. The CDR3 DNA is TGTGCCAGCAGAGTACCCGGGACTGAAGCTTTCTTT.

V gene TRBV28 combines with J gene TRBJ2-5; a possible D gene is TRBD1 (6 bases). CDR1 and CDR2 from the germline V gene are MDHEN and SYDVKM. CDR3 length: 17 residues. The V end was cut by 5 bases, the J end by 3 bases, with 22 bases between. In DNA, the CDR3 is TGTGCCAGCAGTCCGCTGTCCAGGGGCCTAAATAAAGAGACCCAGTACTTC. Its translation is CASSPLSRGLNKETQYF.

DNA of the CDR3: TGTGCCAGCAGAGCCGCTACTTCACCCCTCCACTTT. It is translated as CASRAATSPLHF. The chain joins TRBV6-5 to TRBJ1-6; D gene unclear. The CDR3 consists of 12 residues. CDR1 and CDR2 (germline): MNHEY, SVGAGI. V lost 6 bases and J 9 bases, leaving 9 bases between the germline ends.

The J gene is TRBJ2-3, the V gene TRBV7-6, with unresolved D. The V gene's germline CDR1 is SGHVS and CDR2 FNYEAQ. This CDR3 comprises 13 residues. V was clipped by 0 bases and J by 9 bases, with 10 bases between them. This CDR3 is CASSLANSGTQYF. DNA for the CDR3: TGTGCCAGCAGCTTAGCCAATTCAGGCACGCAGTATTTT. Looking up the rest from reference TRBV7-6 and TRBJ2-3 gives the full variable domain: GAGVSQSPRYKVTKRGQDVALRCDPISGHVSLYWYRQALGQGPEFLTYFNYEAQQDKSGLPNDRFSAERPEGSISTLTIQRTEQRDSAMYRCASSLANSGTQYFGPGTRLTVL.

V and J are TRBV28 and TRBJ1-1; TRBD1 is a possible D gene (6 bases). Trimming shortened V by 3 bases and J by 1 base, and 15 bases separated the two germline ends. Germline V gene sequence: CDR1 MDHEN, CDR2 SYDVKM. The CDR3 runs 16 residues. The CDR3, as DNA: TGTGCCAGCAGTTTGGGGGCCTCACCCCGGAACACTGAAGCTTTCTTT. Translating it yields CASSLGASPRNTEAFF. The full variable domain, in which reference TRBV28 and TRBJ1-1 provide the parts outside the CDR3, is DVKVTQSSRYLVKRTGEKVFLECVQDMDHENMFWYRQDPGLGLRLIYFSYDVKMKEKGDIPEGYSVSREKKERFSLILESASTNQTSMYLCASSLGASPRNTEAFFGQGTRLTVV.

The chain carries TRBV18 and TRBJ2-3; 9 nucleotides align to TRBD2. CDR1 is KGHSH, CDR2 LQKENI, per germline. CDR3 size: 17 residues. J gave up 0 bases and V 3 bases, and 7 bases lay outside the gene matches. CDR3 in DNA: TGTGCCAGCTCACCGTCTTTAGCGGGAGCTAGCACAGATACGCAGTATTTT. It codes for CASSPSLAGASTDTQYF.

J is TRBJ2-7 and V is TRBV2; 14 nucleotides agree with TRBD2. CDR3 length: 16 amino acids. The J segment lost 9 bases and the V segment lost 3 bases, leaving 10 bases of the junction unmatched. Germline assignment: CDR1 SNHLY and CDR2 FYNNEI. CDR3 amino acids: CASSDPGLAGAGGQYF. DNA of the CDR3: TGTGCCAGCAGTGACCCGGGACTAGCGGGAGCGGGCGGGCAGTACTTC.

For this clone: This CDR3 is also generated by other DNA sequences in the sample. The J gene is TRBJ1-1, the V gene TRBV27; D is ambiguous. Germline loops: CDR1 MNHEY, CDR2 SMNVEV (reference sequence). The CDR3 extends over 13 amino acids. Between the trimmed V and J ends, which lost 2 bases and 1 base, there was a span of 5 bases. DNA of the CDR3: TGTGCCAGCAGTTTACGAGGGAACACTGAAGCTTTCTTT. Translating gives CASSLRGNTEAFF.

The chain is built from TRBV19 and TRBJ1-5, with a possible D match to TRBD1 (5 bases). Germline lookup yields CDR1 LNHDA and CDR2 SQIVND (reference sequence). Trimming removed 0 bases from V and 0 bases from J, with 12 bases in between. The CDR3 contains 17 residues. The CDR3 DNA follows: TGTGCCAGTAGTATAGATCTGACAGCTTATAGCAATCAGCCCCAGCATTTT. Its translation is CASSIDLTAYSNQPQHF.

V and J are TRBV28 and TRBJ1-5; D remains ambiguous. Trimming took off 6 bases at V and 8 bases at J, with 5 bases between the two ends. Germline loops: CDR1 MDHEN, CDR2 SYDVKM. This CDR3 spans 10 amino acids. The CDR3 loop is CASSAEPQHF. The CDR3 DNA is TGTGCCAGCAGCGCGGAGCCCCAGCATTTT.

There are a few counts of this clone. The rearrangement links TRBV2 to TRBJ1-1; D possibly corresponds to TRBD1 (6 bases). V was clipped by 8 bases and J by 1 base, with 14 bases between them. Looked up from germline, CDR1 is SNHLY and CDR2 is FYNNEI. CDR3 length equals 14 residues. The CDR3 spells CASGGRGSNTEAFF. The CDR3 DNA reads TGTGCCAGCGGGGGGAGGGGGTCGAACACTGAAGCTTTCTTT.

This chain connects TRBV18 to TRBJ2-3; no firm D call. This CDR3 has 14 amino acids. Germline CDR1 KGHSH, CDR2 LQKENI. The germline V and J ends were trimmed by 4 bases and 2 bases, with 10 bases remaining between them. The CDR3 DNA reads TGTGCCAGCTCACAACTTACCGACACAGATACGCAGTATTTT. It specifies CASSQLTDTDTQYF.

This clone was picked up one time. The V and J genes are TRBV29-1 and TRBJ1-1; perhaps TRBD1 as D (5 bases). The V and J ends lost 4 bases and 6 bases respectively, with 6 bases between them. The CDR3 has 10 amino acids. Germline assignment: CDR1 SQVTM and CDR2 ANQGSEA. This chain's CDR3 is CSVGGSEAFF. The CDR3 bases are TGCAGCGTTGGGGGCTCTGAAGCTTTCTTT.

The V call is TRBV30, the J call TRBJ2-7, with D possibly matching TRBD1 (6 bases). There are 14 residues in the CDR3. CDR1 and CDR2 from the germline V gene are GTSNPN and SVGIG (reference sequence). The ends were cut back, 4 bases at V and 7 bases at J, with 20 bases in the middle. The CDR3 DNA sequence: TGTGCCTGGAAGACAGGCTCCCTCGTTGGAGAGCAGTACTTC. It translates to CAWKTGSLVGEQYF.

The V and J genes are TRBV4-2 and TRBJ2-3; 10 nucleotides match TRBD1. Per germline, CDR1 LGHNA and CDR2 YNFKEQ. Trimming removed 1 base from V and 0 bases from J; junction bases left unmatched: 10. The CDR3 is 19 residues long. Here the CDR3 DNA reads TGTGCCAGCAGCCAAGGTGAAGGGGGACAGGGGCATAGCACAGATACGCAGTATTTT. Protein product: CASSQGEGGQGHSTDTQYF.

CDR3 amino acids: CASSQGEVPLQETQYF. CDR3 nucleotides: TGTGCCAGCAGCCAAGGGGAGGTACCACTCCAAGAGACCCAGTACTTC. The rearrangement joins TRBV4-2 to TRBJ2-5; perhaps TRBD2 as D (6 bases). CDR1 and CDR2 (germline): LGHNA, YNFKEQ. The length of the CDR3 is 16 residues. Trimming took off 1 base at V and 1 base at J, with 13 bases between the two ends.

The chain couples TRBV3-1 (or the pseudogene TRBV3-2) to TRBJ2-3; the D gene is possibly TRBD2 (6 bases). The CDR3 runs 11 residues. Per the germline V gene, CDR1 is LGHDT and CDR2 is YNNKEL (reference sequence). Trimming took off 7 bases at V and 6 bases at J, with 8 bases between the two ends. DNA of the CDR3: TGTGCCAGCACCCGGGGGGATACGCAGTATTTT. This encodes CASTRGDTQYF.

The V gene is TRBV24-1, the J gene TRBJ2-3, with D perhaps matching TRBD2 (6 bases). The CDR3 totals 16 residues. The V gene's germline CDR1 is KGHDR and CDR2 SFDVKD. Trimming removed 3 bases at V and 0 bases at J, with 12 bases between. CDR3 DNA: TGTGCCACCAGTGATCGTACTAGCCCTAGCACAGATACGCAGTATTTT. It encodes CATSDRTSPSTDTQYF.

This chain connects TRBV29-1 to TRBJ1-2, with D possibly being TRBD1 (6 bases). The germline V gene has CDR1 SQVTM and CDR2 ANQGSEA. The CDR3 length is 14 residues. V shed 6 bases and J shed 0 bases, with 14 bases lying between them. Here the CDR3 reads CSVDTGHTNYGYTF. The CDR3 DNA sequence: TGCAGCGTCGATACGGGACATACTAACTATGGCTACACCTTC.

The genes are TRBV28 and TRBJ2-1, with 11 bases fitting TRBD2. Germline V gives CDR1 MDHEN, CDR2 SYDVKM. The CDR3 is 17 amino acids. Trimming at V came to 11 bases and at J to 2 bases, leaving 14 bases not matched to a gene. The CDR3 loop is CAGRSSGRAGPYNEQFF. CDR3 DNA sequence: TGTGCCGGACGGAGTAGCGGGAGGGCCGGCCCCTACAATGAGCAGTTCTTC.

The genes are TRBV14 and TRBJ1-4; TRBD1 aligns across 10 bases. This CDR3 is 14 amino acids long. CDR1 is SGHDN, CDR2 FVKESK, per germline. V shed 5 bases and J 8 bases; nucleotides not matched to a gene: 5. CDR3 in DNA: TGTGCCAGCAGCGGACAGGGGGTGAGGGAAAAACTGTTTTTT. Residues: CASSGQGVREKLFF.

The CDR3 region has the DNA TGTGCCAGCAGCTTCGGCACAGGGGTTCGACCCTACGAGCAGTACTTC. Translating it yields CASSFGTGVRPYEQYF. The chain uses TRBV5-4 and TRBJ2-7, with 7 bases lining up with TRBD1. This CDR3 region has 16 residues. The V and J ends lost 2 bases and 2 bases, in that order; junction bases with no gene match: 10. Germline CDR1 is SGHNT and CDR2 is YYREEE (reference sequence).

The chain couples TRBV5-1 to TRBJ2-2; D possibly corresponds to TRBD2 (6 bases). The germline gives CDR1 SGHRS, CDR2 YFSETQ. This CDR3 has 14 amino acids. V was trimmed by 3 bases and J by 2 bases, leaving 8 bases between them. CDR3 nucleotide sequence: TGCGCCAGCAGCTGGGGGGAAAACACCGGGGAGCTGTTTTTT. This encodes CASSWGENTGELFF.

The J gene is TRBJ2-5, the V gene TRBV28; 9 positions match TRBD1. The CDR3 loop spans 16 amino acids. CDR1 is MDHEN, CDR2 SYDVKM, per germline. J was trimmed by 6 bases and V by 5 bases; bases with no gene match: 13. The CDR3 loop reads CASSGRGQGGKKTQYF. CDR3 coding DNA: TGTGCCAGCAGTGGACGGGGACAGGGAGGGAAAAAGACCCAGTACTTC.

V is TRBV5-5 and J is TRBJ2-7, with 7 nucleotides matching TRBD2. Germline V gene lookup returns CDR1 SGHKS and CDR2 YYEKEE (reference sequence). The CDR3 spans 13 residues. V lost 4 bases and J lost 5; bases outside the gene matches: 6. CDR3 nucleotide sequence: TGTGCCAGCAGCGCCCTTGGGGGGGACGAGCAGTACTTC. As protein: CASSALGGDEQYF. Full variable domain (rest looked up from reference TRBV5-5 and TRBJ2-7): DAGVTQSPTHLIKTRGQQVTLRCSPISGHKSVSWYQQVLGQGPQFIFQYYEKEERGRGNFPDRFSARQFPNYSSELNVNALLLGDSALYLCASSALGGDEQYFGPGTRLTVT.

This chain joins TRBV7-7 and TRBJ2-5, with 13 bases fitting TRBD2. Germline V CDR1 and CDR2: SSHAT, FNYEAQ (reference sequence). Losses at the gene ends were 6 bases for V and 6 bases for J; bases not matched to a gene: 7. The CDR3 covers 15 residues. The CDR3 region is CASSRTSGSDKTQYF. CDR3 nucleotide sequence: TGTGCCAGCAGTCGGACTAGCGGGAGTGATAAGACCCAGTACTTC.

The CDR3 DNA reads as TGTGCCACCAGTGACCCCGCGGTAGCGGGCTACGAGCAGTACTTC. Encoded protein: CATSDPAVAGYEQYF. J is TRBJ2-7 and V is TRBV24-1; 7 nucleotides align to TRBD2. The trim removed 4 bases at V and 3 bases at J, leaving 8 bases unmatched. In germline, CDR1 is KGHDR, CDR2 SFDVKD. This CDR3 has 15 residues.

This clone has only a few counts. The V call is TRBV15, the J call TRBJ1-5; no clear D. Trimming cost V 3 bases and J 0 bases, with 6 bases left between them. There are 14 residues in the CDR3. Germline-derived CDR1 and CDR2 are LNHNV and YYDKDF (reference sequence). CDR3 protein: CATSSEYSNQPQHF. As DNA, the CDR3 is TGTGCCACCAGCAGTGAGTATAGCAATCAGCCCCAGCATTTT. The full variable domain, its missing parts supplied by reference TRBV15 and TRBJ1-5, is DAMVIQNPRYQVTQFGKPVTLSCSQTLNHNVMYWYQQKSSQAPKLLFHYYDKDFNNEADTPDNFQSRRPNTSFCFLDIRSPGLGDTAMYLCATSSEYSNQPQHFGDGTRLSIL.